These 10 T cell receptor beta chains originate from one sample sequenced in a study of T-cell memory formation after mild COVID-19. TCRdb itself ran the 5' RACE reads through MiXCR, one entry per CDR3 protein. The sample has about 400,000 distinct CDR3 sequences, approximately 15% seen once. The sequencing sample was made of PBMCs or a T cell subset sorted from them (not recorded which). These receptors were collected from a man younger than 30 who had mild COVID-19 (a few samples of this study predate the infection). Cell type and time point are not known.

In DNA form, the CDR3 reads TGCGCCAGCAGGTTCGGGAACTACCAAGAGACCCAGTACTTC. It codes for CASRFGNYQETQYF. J is TRBJ2-5 and V is TRBV5-1, with a tentative D call TRBD2 (5 bases). Trimming took 5 bases from V and 0 from J, leaving 11 bases between them. The CDR3 has 14 amino acids. CDR1 SGHRS and CDR2 YFSETQ come from the germline V gene.

This clonotype showed up just a few times. The chain combines TRBV20-1 with TRBJ1-1; D gene ambiguous. Germline V gene data show CDR1 as DFQATT and CDR2 as SNEGSKA (reference sequence). The CDR3 runs to 14 residues. V was shortened by 1 base and J by 5 bases, with 14 bases between the two germline ends. CDR3 coding DNA: TGCAGTGCTAGAGCGGGAGGGCTTGGGACTGAAGCTTTCTTT. Amino acid sequence: CSARAGGLGTEAFF.

The chain carries TRBV7-2 and TRBJ1-3, with 7 bases identical to TRBD1. The CDR3 is made up of 16 amino acids. Germline CDR1 reads SGHTA; CDR2 reads FQGNSA. V dropped 5 bases and J dropped 3; count of bases not matched to a gene: 10. CDR3 region: CASSESGTVGGNTIYF. The CDR3 DNA sequence: TGTGCCAGCAGCGAATCCGGGACAGTCGGTGGAAACACCATATATTTT.

CDR3 in DNA: TGCGCCAGCAGCCGAGGGGGCCTCTCGTGGCGCGATACGCAGTATTTT. Translating it yields CASSRGGLSWRDTQYF. J is TRBJ2-3 and V is TRBV4-3, with TRBD1 identical over 7 bases. The ends lost 4 bases at V and 6 bases at J; junction bases unmatched: 13. The CDR3 consists of 16 residues. Germline V CDR1 and CDR2: LGHNA, YSLEER.

The V gene is TRBV12-3 or TRBV12-4, the J gene TRBJ2-7, with 7 bases that match TRBD1. The V segment lost 6 bases and the J segment 0 bases; nucleotides outside the gene matches: 8. The CDR3 is made up of 15 amino acids. The CDR3 reads CASRWDSRGSYEQYF. The CDR3 nucleotides read TGTGCCAGCAGATGGGACAGCCGGGGCTCCTACGAGCAGTACTTC.

CDR3 nucleotide sequence: TGCGCCAGCAGCGAGACAGGGCCAGAGGGCTACACCTTC. Translated: CASSETGPEGYTF. The genes are TRBV5-1 and TRBJ1-2, with 7 positions matching TRBD1. Trimming at V came to 4 bases and at J to 8 bases, leaving 8 bases not matched to a gene. The CDR3 spans 13 residues. Germline V gene sequence: CDR1 SGHRS, CDR2 YFSETQ.

In its sample, this clonotype was seen a few times. V usage is TRBV4-3 and J usage is TRBJ2-5; the match to TRBD2 covers 12 bases. The J segment lost 0 bases and the V segment lost 1 base, leaving 6 bases of the junction unmatched. Germline V gives CDR1 LGHNA, CDR2 YSLEER. CDR3 length: 18 amino acids. In DNA form, the CDR3 reads TGCGCCAGCAGCCAAGGACTAGCGGGGGAGATGTACCAAGAGACCCAGTACTTC. This gives the protein CASSQGLAGEMYQETQYF.

This rearrangement joins TRBV20-1 to TRBJ2-7, with 11 bases that match TRBD2. This CDR3 contains 14 residues. Germline lookup yields CDR1 DFQATT and CDR2 SNEGSKA (reference sequence). V lost 5 bases and J lost 1; bases outside the gene matches: 4. The CDR3 DNA is TGCAGTGCTGCCAGGACTAGCGGGTCCTACGAGCAGTACTTC. Translating it yields CSAARTSGSYEQYF.

This clonotype was seen only a few times. This chain links TRBV6-5 with TRBJ2-2, with D perhaps TRBD1 or TRBD2 (5 bases each). CDR3 size: 15 residues. Between the trimmed V and J ends, which lost 6 bases and 5 bases, there was a span of 16 bases. CDR1 and CDR2 (germline): MNHEY, SVGAGI. The DNA for the CDR3 is TGTGCCAGCAGAGGACATCCTTGGGAGACCGGGGAGCTGTTTTTT. Its translation is CASRGHPWETGELFF.

The rearrangement links TRBV15 to TRBJ2-2; 7 bases line up with TRBD2. The CDR3 has 13 residues. CDR1 is LNHNV, CDR2 YYDKDF, per germline (reference sequence). Trimming at V came to 9 bases and at J to 4 bases, leaving 5 bases not matched to a gene. The CDR3: CATPGEGTGELFF. CDR3 coding DNA: TGTGCCACTCCGGGGGAGGGCACCGGGGAGCTGTTTTTT.